These 7 T cell receptor beta chains were all obtained from the same sample, sequenced in a study of T cell changes during pregnancy in multiple sclerosis. TCRdb keeps only in-frame clones here, not all; method: immunoSEQ multiplex PCR. The sample records 55,000 to 65,000 clones, 70% to 90% being singletons. The sample consisted of peripheral blood, taken in the first trimester of pregnancy. These receptors all come from a female donor in good health, enrolled as a control in a pregnancy study.

The chain carries TRBV10-3 and TRBJ1-5; D not resolved. V dropped 0 bases and J dropped 4 bases, with 7 bases sitting between them. Germline V gene sequence: CDR1 ENHRY, CDR2 SYGVKD. This CDR3 is built from 14 residues. CDR3: CAISESRGNQPQHF. In nucleotides, the CDR3 is TGTGCCATCAGTGAGTCGCGGGGAAATCAGCCCCAGCATTTT.

This clone was counted between two and nine times. V usage is TRBV6-5 and J usage is TRBJ1-2, with D perhaps TRBD1 (5 bases). The CDR3 contains 13 residues. The V end was cut by 2 bases, the J end by 4 bases, with 8 bases between. From germline, CDR1 is MNHEY and CDR2 SVGAGI. The CDR3 sequence: CASSYGDSYGYTF. In nucleotides, the CDR3 is TGTGCCAGCAGTTACGGAGACAGCTATGGCTACACCTTC.

CDR3 nucleotides: TGTGCCAGCAGCGCAGTTCGAGGGCCCACTGAAGCTTTCTTT. This codes for CASSAVRGPTEAFF. The chain carries TRBV9 and TRBJ1-1; D gene ambiguous. This CDR3 comprises 14 residues. The V and J ends lost 3 bases and 4 bases respectively, with 13 bases between them. CDR1 and CDR2 (germline): SGDLS, YYNGEE.

V usage is TRBV9 and J usage is TRBJ2-3; 7 bases line up with TRBD2. J was trimmed by 0 bases and V by 4 bases; bases with no gene match: 11. Germline CDR1 is SGDLS and CDR2 is YYNGEE. The CDR3 has 17 residues. The CDR3 sequence is CASSFRGGVTSTDTQYF. CDR3 bases: TGTGCCAGCAGCTTTAGGGGAGGGGTAACTAGCACAGATACGCAGTATTTT.

The gene calls are TRBV19 and TRBJ1-4; 8 nucleotides line up with TRBD1. There are 13 residues in the CDR3. V shed 10 bases, J shed 4 bases, and the junction held 5 bases outside the gene matches. Germline V lookup: CDR1 LNHDA, CDR2 SQIVND (reference sequence). CDR3 sequence reads: CATLDRVNEKLFF. The DNA for the CDR3 is TGTGCCACCCTGGACAGGGTTAATGAAAAACTGTTTTTT.

The chain recombines TRBV29-1 with TRBJ1-1; 8 bases align to TRBD1. Germline CDR1 SQVTM, CDR2 ANQGSEA. CDR3 length: 14 amino acids. V lost 6 bases, J lost 4 bases, and 10 bases stayed unmatched. In DNA, the CDR3 is TGCAGCGTCGGACCGGGACAGGTCTTCACTGAAGCTTTCTTT. Protein: CSVGPGQVFTEAFF.

The chain has TRBV6-6 and TRBJ1-6; 9 bases are shared with TRBD1. The CDR3 has 16 residues. CDR1 is MNHNY and CDR2 is SVGAGI in the germline V gene (reference sequence). Trimming took 5 bases from V and 7 from J; bases not matched to a gene: 9. CDR3 coding DNA: TGTGCCAGCAGTCACTTGGGACAGGGAGGCAATTCACCCCTCCACTTT. It yields the protein CASSHLGQGGNSPLHF.